These 9 T cell receptor beta chains were all obtained from the same sample, sequenced in a study of lymphopenia after photon versus proton radiotherapy. Assay: immunoSEQ multiplex PCR; the TCRdb copy retains only in-frame clones and omits some. The table shows 150,000 or so clones, with about nine tenths occurring only once. This specimen consisted of peripheral blood, obtained from a patient treated with photon-based radiotherapy. Receptor source: a man over 45 with gastric cancer.

This chain uses TRBV5-4 with TRBJ2-2; 16 bases match TRBD2. CDR3 length equals 16 residues. Germline-derived CDR1 and CDR2 are SGHNT and YYREEE (reference sequence). The V and J ends lost 4 bases and 7 bases, in that order; junction bases with no gene match: 4. The chain's CDR3 is CASSPGTSGRVGELFF. The DNA of the CDR3 is TGTGCCAGCAGCCCAGGGACTAGCGGGAGGGTCGGGGAGCTGTTTTTT.

This clone has a single count. This chain links TRBV2 with TRBJ2-3; TRBD2 is a possible D gene (5 bases). The CDR3 covers 13 residues. Trimming took 3 bases from V and 8 from J, leaving 12 bases between them. The germline V gene encodes CDR1 SNHLY and CDR2 FYNNEI. The CDR3 bases are TGTGCCAGCAGTGAGATACTCCGGGGTACGCAGTATTTT. It encodes CASSEILRGTQYF.

The chain is built from TRBV9 and TRBJ2-5; D gene uncertain. V lost 4 bases and J lost 4, with 11 bases in between. CDR3 length: 13 residues. From germline, CDR1 is SGDLS and CDR2 YYNGEE. This CDR3 is CASSPSNVETQYF. CDR3 sequence (DNA): TGTGCCAGCAGCCCTTCCAACGTAGAGACCCAGTACTTC.

The CDR3, as DNA: TGCGCCAGCAGCCACCCCGGGGGCTACAATGAGCAGTTCTTC. Its translation: CASSHPGGYNEQFF. V and J are TRBV4-1 and TRBJ2-1, with a tentative D call TRBD2 (6 bases). The V gene lost 3 bases and the J gene lost 3 bases, with 9 bases spanning the gap. The CDR3 runs to 14 residues. Germline CDR1 is MGHRA and CDR2 is YSYEKL.

This clone was observed once. The chain recombines TRBV11-3 with TRBJ2-1; tentatively, D is TRBD2 (6 bases). V dropped 6 bases and J dropped 14 bases, with 17 bases sitting between them. The germline V gene encodes CDR1 SGHNT and CDR2 YENEEA. The CDR3 is 12 amino acids. CDR3 nucleotides: TGTGCCAGCAGTCCCGAGGGCGGGGAAAAGTTCTTC. It codes for CASSPEGGEKFF.

The V call is TRBV19, the J call TRBJ2-7; no clear D gene. The V and J ends lost 5 bases and 3 bases respectively, with 14 bases between them. The CDR3 is 14 residues long. Per the germline V gene, CDR1 is LNHDA and CDR2 is SQIVND (reference sequence). The CDR3 loop is CASSDTILDYEQYF. As DNA, the CDR3 is TGTGCCAGTAGTGACACTATCCTAGACTACGAGCAGTACTTC. Full variable domain (remainder filled in from reference TRBV19 and TRBJ2-7): DGGITQSPKYLFRKEGQNVTLSCEQNLNHDAMYWYRQDPGQGLRLIYYSQIVNDFQKGDIAEGYSVSREKKESFPLTVTSAQKNPTAFYLCASSDTILDYEQYFGPGTRLTVT.

The genes are TRBV6-5 and TRBJ2-7, with 10 bases that match TRBD2. After removal of 5 bases from V and 3 bases from J, the junction contained 7 bases not matched to a gene. CDR3 length: 15 residues. Germline CDR1 reads MNHEY; CDR2 reads SVGAGI. The CDR3 spells CASSRGGTSDYEQYF. Here the CDR3 DNA reads TGTGCCAGCAGTCGGGGGGGGACTAGCGACTACGAGCAGTACTTC.

This clone was counted only a few times. V is TRBV11-2 and J is TRBJ2-7; either TRBD1 or TRBD2 may supply D (5 bases each). CDR1 is SGHAT and CDR2 is FQNNGV in the germline V gene. V lost 1 base and J lost 3, with 16 bases in between. The CDR3 has 16 amino acids. Here the CDR3 reads CASSLGPRSGHYEQYF. DNA for the CDR3: TGTGCCAGCAGCTTAGGTCCCAGATCGGGGCACTACGAGCAGTACTTC.

The V and J genes are TRBV6-5 and TRBJ1-3; D not resolved. The germline V and J ends were trimmed by 4 bases and 0 bases, with 13 bases remaining between them. Germline V gives CDR1 MNHEY, CDR2 SVGAGI. The CDR3 runs 16 residues. DNA of the CDR3: TGTGCCAGCAGTTCCCCAACACAGAGCTCTGGAAACACCATATATTTT. Protein product: CASSSPTQSSGNTIYF.